The entry that follows covers one TCR beta chain sequence. Antigen unknown. This sample was taken from a study of CD8 T cells in ankylosing spondylitis. Germline CDR1 reads DFQATT; CDR2 reads SNEGSKA (reference sequence). The CDR3 is made up of 16 amino acids. The junction had 14 bases not matched to a gene; V was cut back by 5 bases and J by 5 bases. Findings and caveats of the study: Earlier work had already found some motif variants in reactive arthritis synovial fluid and blood. Ankylosing spondylitis blood appeared to carry a characteristic TCR beta motif of roughly eight highly homologous variants. A CD8+ phenotype characterized the disease-linked clones, which were relatively rare in peripheral blood.

MiXCR, applied by TCRdb to the 5' RACE reads, yields one record per CDR3 protein. The repertoire holds almost 400,000 distinct CDR3 sequences, around 20% seen once, with about 16% in the top ten. This sequence was found in a male donor with ankylosing spondylitis. The specimen sequenced was blood, either unsorted or a sorted T cell fraction (not recorded which). V usage is TRBV20-1 and J usage is TRBJ2-1; TRBD2 agrees at 8 bases. The CDR3 region has the DNA TGCAGTGCTGGCACCGGGACTAGTTATGGACACAATGAGCAGTTCTTC. It translates to CSAGTGTSYGHNEQFF.